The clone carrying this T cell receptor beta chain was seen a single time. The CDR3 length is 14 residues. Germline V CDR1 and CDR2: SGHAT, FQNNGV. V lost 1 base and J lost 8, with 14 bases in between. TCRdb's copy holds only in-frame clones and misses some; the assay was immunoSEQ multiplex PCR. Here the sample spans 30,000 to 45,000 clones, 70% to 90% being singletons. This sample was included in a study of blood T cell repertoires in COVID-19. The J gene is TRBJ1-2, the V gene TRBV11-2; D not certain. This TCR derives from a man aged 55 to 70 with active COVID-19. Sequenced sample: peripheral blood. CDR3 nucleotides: TGTGCCAGCAGCTTAGTTGACGGACTTGGGGGCTACACCTTC. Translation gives CASSLVDGLGGYTF. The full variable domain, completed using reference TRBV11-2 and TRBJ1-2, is EAGVAQSPRYKIIEKRQSVAFWCNPISGHATLYWYQQILGQGPKLLIQFQNNGVVDDSQLPKDRFSAERLKGVDSTLKIQPAKLEDSAVYLCASSLVDGLGGYTFGSGTRLTVV.